The 26 T cell receptor beta chains given below trace back to one sample, sequenced in a study of identical twins. MiXCR, run by TCRdb on the 5' RACE reads, gives a single entry per CDR3 protein. This table has more than 400,000 distinct CDR3 sequences, approximately 14% appearing once. The sample was also reused in another study, on yellow fever vaccine responses in identical twins.

Sequenced sample: CD4+ T cells sorted from blood. Source of these receptors: a woman younger than 35 in good health.

This sequence joins TRBV28 and TRBJ2-4; weak D call: TRBD2 (7 bases). Germline loops: CDR1 MDHEN, CDR2 SYDVKM. The ends were cut back, 10 bases at V and 5 bases at J, with 15 bases in the middle. The length of the CDR3 is 13 residues. CDR3: CATTGGLENIQYF. In DNA form, the CDR3 reads TGTGCCACGACCGGGGGGCTGGAAAACATTCAGTACTTC.

This clonotype was detected many times. The genes are TRBV5-1 and TRBJ2-3; 7 nucleotides line up with TRBD1. The V gene's germline CDR1 is SGHRS and CDR2 YFSETQ. The CDR3 totals 15 residues. V lost 4 bases to trimming and J lost 4 bases; unmatched junction nucleotides: 9. This CDR3 reads CASSPADRVADTQYF. In nucleotides, the CDR3 is TGCGCCAGCAGCCCAGCTGACAGGGTCGCAGATACGCAGTATTTT.

The chain couples TRBV24-1 to TRBJ2-2; D gene unclear. Trimming left V 1 base short and J 4 bases short, with 3 bases between. The CDR3 loop spans 13 amino acids. Germline CDR1 KGHDR, CDR2 SFDVKD. The CDR3 DNA reads TGTGCCACCAGTGATTTCTCCACCGGGGAGCTGTTTTTT. Protein product: CATSDFSTGELFF.

This clonotype was counted only a few times. This chain connects TRBV11-2 to TRBJ2-3; 7 bases agree with TRBD1. This CDR3 is built from 16 residues. With V trimmed by 3 bases and J by 2 bases, 8 bases remained unmatched. Germline V gene sequence: CDR1 SGHAT, CDR2 FQNNGV. CDR3 sequence reads: CASSFPRGGVTDTQYF. The CDR3, as DNA: TGTGCCAGCAGCTTCCCGAGAGGGGGCGTCACAGATACGCAGTATTTT.

This clonotype was observed a few times. CDR3 coding DNA: TGTGCCACCTGGAAAGGACGGGAAAACGGGGAGCTGTTTTTT. Its translation is CATWKGRENGELFF. The chain links TRBV10-3 to TRBJ2-2; tentatively, D is TRBD2 (5 bases). V was cut by 10 bases and J by 7 bases, with 19 bases left in between. CDR3 length: 14 amino acids. Germline CDR1 is ENHRY and CDR2 is SYGVKD.

The J gene is TRBJ1-5, the V gene TRBV20-1; no reliable D call. This CDR3 is built from 14 residues. Germline loops: CDR1 DFQATT, CDR2 SNEGSKA (reference sequence). V shed 3 bases and J shed 0 bases, with 9 bases lying between them. CDR3 bases: TGCAGTGCTAGCGAACGGGATAGCAATCAGCCCCAGCATTTT. Protein sequence: CSASERDSNQPQHF.

The DNA of the CDR3 is TGCGCCAGCAGCTCCCGGATTCGAGGGGGCGATGGCACCGGGGAGCTGTTTTTT. The encoded protein is CASSSRIRGGDGTGELFF. The chain employs TRBV5-1 and TRBJ2-2, with 7 bases aligning to TRBD1. Trimming removed 3 bases from V and 4 bases from J; junction bases left unmatched: 15. The CDR3 spans 18 residues. The germline V gene has CDR1 SGHRS and CDR2 YFSETQ.

The sample holds a few counts of this clonotype. The chain is built from TRBV6-1 and TRBJ2-3, with D perhaps assigned TRBD1 or TRBD2 (6 bases each). Germline CDR1 reads MNHNS; CDR2 reads SASEGT. This CDR3 contains 17 residues. V was shortened by 1 base and J by 0 bases, with 14 bases between the two germline ends. The CDR3 DNA follows: TGTGCCAGCAGTGAAGGGAGGGGGAGCCTGAGCACAGATACGCAGTATTTT. Its translation is CASSEGRGSLSTDTQYF.

This clonotype was seen only a few times. The chain carries TRBV19 and TRBJ2-1; 9 bases are shared with TRBD2. This CDR3 is built from 13 residues. The V segment lost 4 bases and the J segment 9 bases; nucleotides outside the gene matches: 4. The germline gives CDR1 LNHDA, CDR2 SQIVND (reference sequence). CDR3 DNA: TGTGCCAGTAGTAGCGGGAGGGCCCTTGAGCAGTTCTTC. The encoded protein is CASSSGRALEQFF.

In this sample, this clonotype turned up a few times. The chain is built from TRBV9 and TRBJ2-1; TRBD2 aligns across 7 bases. Unmatched junction bases numbered 3, after V lost 3 bases and J lost 9 bases. This CDR3 contains 12 residues. Germline V lookup: CDR1 SGDLS, CDR2 YYNGEE. DNA of the CDR3: TGTGCCAGCAGCGCCACGGGGGGTGAGCAGTTCTTC. Residues: CASSATGGEQFF.

This rearrangement joins TRBV7-8 to TRBJ2-5; D assignment may be TRBD1 or TRBD2 (7 bases each). The CDR3 consists of 18 residues. Germline lookup yields CDR1 SGHVS and CDR2 FQNEAQ. Trimming removed 5 bases from V and 5 bases from J, with 27 bases in between. CDR3 in amino acids: CASSGRDRGVVRGETQYF. CDR3 DNA sequence: TGTGCCAGCAGCGGGAGGGACAGAGGGGTTGTAAGAGGGGAGACCCAGTACTTC.

In its sample, this clonotype was seen a few times. V usage is TRBV20-1 and J usage is TRBJ2-7; D remains unclear. The CDR3 has 12 residues. V was shortened by 3 bases and J by 2 bases, with 8 bases between the two germline ends. The germline V gene has CDR1 DFQATT and CDR2 SNEGSKA (reference sequence). The CDR3 reads CSARGTTYEQYV. In DNA, the CDR3 is TGCAGTGCTAGGGGCACAACCTACGAGCAGTACGTC.

Only a few counts were recorded for this clonotype. The chain combines TRBV5-1 with TRBJ2-7; 9 nucleotides agree with TRBD1. Germline V gene data show CDR1 as SGHRS and CDR2 as YFSETQ. The CDR3 totals 19 residues. V dropped 0 bases and J dropped 4; count of bases not matched to a gene: 17. The CDR3 reads CASSLDSSTGTGRVYEQYV. The DNA for the CDR3 is TGCGCCAGCAGCTTGGACTCCAGTACCGGGACAGGGAGGGTTTACGAGCAGTACGTC.

The V call is TRBV10-3, the J call TRBJ2-2; D possibly corresponds to TRBD1 (5 bases). V was trimmed by 2 bases and J by 1 base, leaving 8 bases between them. CDR3 length equals 15 residues. Germline lookup yields CDR1 ENHRY and CDR2 SYGVKD. The CDR3 nucleotides read TGTGCCATCAGTGAGAAAACAGGGAACACCGGGGAGCTGTTTTTT. Its translation: CAISEKTGNTGELFF.

The genes are TRBV10-3 and TRBJ2-5; no reliable D call. This CDR3 has 14 amino acids. CDR1 is ENHRY and CDR2 is SYGVKD in the germline V gene. Trimming pared 4 bases from V and 1 base from J, leaving 10 bases between. This CDR3 reads CAISASGTQETQYF. The CDR3 coding sequence is TGTGCCATCAGTGCATCGGGCACCCAAGAGACCCAGTACTTC.

The V and J genes are TRBV5-6 and TRBJ2-5, with a possible D match to TRBD2 (5 bases). The germline V gene encodes CDR1 SGHDT and CDR2 YYEEEE. Trimming stripped 2 bases from V and 0 bases from J, with 11 bases between. This CDR3 region has 15 residues. For the CDR3, the DNA is TGTGCCAGCAGCTTCCGACTACTCTACCAAGAGACCCAGTACTTC. Translation: CASSFRLLYQETQYF.

The chain is built from TRBV5-6 and TRBJ2-2; possibly TRBD1 for D (6 bases). The CDR3 length is 17 residues. CDR1 is SGHDT, CDR2 YYEEEE, per germline. V was pared by 1 base and J by 4 bases, with 17 bases between. The CDR3 coding sequence is TGTGCCAGCAGCTTGACTACAGGGTTTTTGGTCACCGGGGAGCTGTTTTTT. Its translation: CASSLTTGFLVTGELFF.

This clonotype occurred a few times. The chain couples TRBV5-5 to TRBJ2-2; 7 nucleotides agree with TRBD1. Germline values: CDR1 SGHKS, CDR2 YYEKEE (reference sequence). The CDR3 has 14 amino acids. V lost 0 bases, J lost 8 bases, and 4 bases stayed unmatched. Written as DNA, the CDR3 is TGTGCCAGCAGCTTGGAGGGGGCCCGGGGGGAGCTGTTTTTT. Its protein product is CASSLEGARGELFF.

The chain uses TRBV24-1 and TRBJ2-1; D is perhaps TRBD2 (5 bases). Deletions cut 5 bases from V and 7 bases from J, with 11 bases between. Germline CDR1 and CDR2: KGHDR and SFDVKD. The CDR3 runs 13 residues. CDR3 sequence reads: CATSGRTGNEQFF. The CDR3, as DNA: TGTGCCACCAGTGGTCGGACGGGAAATGAGCAGTTCTTC.

This clonotype was detected a few times. V is TRBV3-1 and J is TRBJ2-4; D unclear. Germline CDR1 LGHDT, CDR2 YNNKEL (reference sequence). V shed 2 bases and J shed 1 base, with 6 bases lying between them. The CDR3 is made up of 14 amino acids. CDR3 in amino acids: CASSQRTAKNIQYF. CDR3 bases: TGTGCCAGCAGCCAACGGACCGCCAAAAACATTCAGTACTTC.

This clonotype was seen a few times. The chain combines TRBV28 with TRBJ1-3; D uncertain. The V gene lost 6 bases and the J gene lost 2 bases, with 11 bases spanning the gap. This CDR3 has 14 amino acids. Germline V gene lookup returns CDR1 MDHEN and CDR2 SYDVKM. The CDR3 bases are TGTGCCAGCAGGGGCCCTTCCACTGGAAACACCATATATTTT. Its protein product is CASRGPSTGNTIYF.

The V call is TRBV4-1, the J call TRBJ1-5; TRBD1 agrees at 7 bases. Germline V gene data show CDR1 as MGHRA and CDR2 as YSYEKL. Unmatched junction bases numbered 5, after V lost 1 base and J lost 5 bases. The CDR3 spans 15 residues. The CDR3 DNA reads as TGCGCCAGCAGCCAAGGACAGGGTTGGGATCAGCCCCAGCATTTT. Translated: CASSQGQGWDQPQHF.

V and J are TRBV3-1 and TRBJ2-1; weak D call: TRBD1 (5 bases). The V end lost 4 bases, the J end lost 9 bases, and 16 bases lay between the germline ends. The V gene's germline CDR1 is LGHDT and CDR2 YNNKEL (reference sequence). The CDR3 has 14 amino acids. CDR3 in amino acids: CASSPNRGPSEQFF. The CDR3 DNA follows: TGTGCCAGCAGCCCGAATAGGGGTCCCAGTGAGCAGTTCTTC.

This clonotype has more than one count but fewer than ten. CDR3 residues: CASSPIRVGEQYV. In DNA, the CDR3 is TGTGCCAGCAGCCCGATACGGGTTGGCGAGCAGTACGTC. V and J are TRBV7-8 and TRBJ2-7, with D hard to call. The CDR3 covers 13 residues. Trimming took off 5 bases at V and 6 bases at J, with 14 bases between the two ends. Germline values: CDR1 SGHVS, CDR2 FQNEAQ.

This clonotype was recorded a few times. At one end the junction does not follow the germline gene, possibly because of a read error. V and J are TRBV20-1 and TRBJ1-2, with D possibly TRBD1 on 6 matching bases. Germline V lookup: CDR1 DFQATT, CDR2 SNEGSKA (reference sequence). The CDR3 has 13 amino acids. The CDR3 sequence is CSARGQIFYGYTF. CDR3 nucleotide sequence: TGCAGTGCCAGAGGACAGATTTTCTATGGCTACACCTTC.

V usage is TRBV7-3 and J usage is TRBJ2-1; D possibly matches TRBD1 or TRBD2 (5 bases each). In germline, CDR1 is SGHTA, CDR2 FQGTGA. The CDR3 length is 15 residues. Trimming took 3 bases from V and 0 from J, leaving 9 bases between them. The CDR3 sequence is CASSFGTTSYNEQFF. CDR3 sequence (DNA): TGTGCCAGCAGCTTTGGGACCACCTCCTACAATGAGCAGTTCTTC.